These 10 T cell receptor beta chains were sequenced from one sample in a study of blood T cell repertoires in COVID-19. Method: immunoSEQ multiplex PCR; TCRdb's copy keeps in-frame clones and lacks some. The data show around 100,000 clones, 88% seen once. The sample was peripheral blood. These TCRs come from a man older than 75 with acute or convalescent COVID-19.

J is TRBJ1-1 and V is TRBV7-3; D is perhaps TRBD1 (5 bases). Germline lookup yields CDR1 SGHTA and CDR2 FQGTGA. Trimming took 4 bases from V and 1 from J, leaving 7 bases between them. The CDR3 length is 13 residues. CDR3: CASSSQANTEAFF. The CDR3 nucleotides are TGTGCCAGCAGCTCACAGGCGAACACTGAAGCTTTCTTT.

The genes are TRBV9 and TRBJ1-3, with a weak D call TRBD1 (5 bases). The germline V gene encodes CDR1 SGDLS and CDR2 YYNGEE. Trimming shortened V by 3 bases and J by 0 bases, and 16 bases separated the two germline ends. The CDR3 is 17 amino acids. The CDR3 DNA reads TGTGCCAGCAGCGCGCGGGGACTTCCCGACTCTGGAAACACCATATATTTT. Translated, it gives CASSARGLPDSGNTIYF. Using reference TRBV9 and TRBJ1-3 for the parts outside the CDR3, the full variable domain is DSGVTQTPKHLITATGQRVTLRCSPRSGDLSVYWYQQSLDQGLQFLIQYYNGEERAKGNILERFSAQQFPDLHSELNLSSLELGDSALYFCASSARGLPDSGNTIYFGEGSWLTVV.

The J gene is TRBJ1-3, the V gene TRBV4-2; maybe TRBD1 (6 bases). V shed 0 bases and J shed 4 bases, with 16 bases lying between them. CDR1 and CDR2 (germline): LGHNA, YNFKEQ. The CDR3 covers 17 residues. CDR3 DNA: TGTGCCAGCAGCCAAGATCGGGTCGGGGGGCTCGGAAACACCATATATTTT. Encoded protein: CASSQDRVGGLGNTIYF.

This clone was counted between two and nine times. The chain has TRBV5-4 and TRBJ1-1, with 9 nucleotides matching TRBD1. This CDR3 has 13 amino acids. The J segment lost 7 bases and the V segment lost 0 bases, leaving 1 base of the junction unmatched. Germline V gene sequence: CDR1 SGHNT, CDR2 YYREEE (reference sequence). CDR3 sequence reads: CASSLGGQGEAFF. Written as DNA, the CDR3 is TGTGCCAGCAGCTTGGGGGGACAGGGTGAAGCTTTCTTT.

This chain connects TRBV10-2 to TRBJ1-5; D is perhaps TRBD1 (6 bases). Germline assignment: CDR1 WSHSY and CDR2 SAAADI. This CDR3 is 12 amino acids long. Trimming removed 0 bases at V and 15 bases at J, with 12 bases between. The CDR3 here is CASSESDSSGHF. The CDR3 coding sequence is TGCGCCAGCAGTGAGTCGGACAGTTCCGGGCATTTT.

The chain is built from TRBV12-3 or TRBV12-4 and TRBJ1-2; D call uncertain. V dropped 5 bases and J dropped 5 bases, with 9 bases sitting between them. This CDR3 has 12 residues. The DNA for the CDR3 is TGTGCCAGCAGTCCCGCGGGTTATGGCTACACCTTC. Translation: CASSPAGYGYTF.

This chain joins TRBV5-1 and TRBJ1-1; 7 bases are shared with TRBD1. Germline V gives CDR1 SGHRS, CDR2 YFSETQ. After removal of 0 bases from V and 10 bases from J, the junction contained 12 bases not matched to a gene. This CDR3 is built from 15 residues. CDR3: CASSLGPGTAGVAFF. The CDR3 nucleotides are TGCGCCAGCAGCTTGGGGCCCGGGACAGCCGGTGTAGCTTTCTTT.

This chain connects TRBV9 to TRBJ2-7; weak D call: TRBD2 (5 bases). CDR1 is SGDLS, CDR2 YYNGEE, per germline. The CDR3 consists of 13 residues. Trimming removed 0 bases from V and 6 bases from J, with 10 bases in between. This chain's CDR3 is CASSVAEGVEQYF. The CDR3 DNA reads TGTGCCAGCAGCGTAGCCGAGGGAGTCGAGCAGTACTTC.

The chain combines TRBV6-1 with TRBJ2-5, with 10 bases matching TRBD1. Germline V gene lookup returns CDR1 MNHNS and CDR2 SASEGT. V shed 3 bases and J 5 bases; nucleotides not matched to a gene: 3. CDR3 length: 14 amino acids. The CDR3: CASSEGQGRETQYF. Written as DNA, the CDR3 is TGTGCCAGCAGTGAGGGACAGGGGAGGGAGACCCAGTACTTC.

The rearrangement uses TRBV6-5 and TRBJ1-1; TRBD1 agrees at 7 bases. Germline CDR1 MNHEY, CDR2 SVGAGI. The V and J ends lost 10 bases and 10 bases, in that order; junction bases with no gene match: 18. The CDR3 has 14 amino acids. This chain's CDR3 is CAILRQGLGVGAFF. The CDR3 DNA reads as TGTGCCATTTTAAGACAGGGTTTAGGCGTTGGAGCTTTCTTT.